This T cell receptor (beta chain) comes out of a study of immune evolution from preneoplasia to lung adenocarcinoma. Some clones are missing from TCRdb's copy, which holds only in-frame ones; the method was immunoSEQ multiplex PCR. The sample has about 11,000 clones; over 60% are singletons. V gave up 0 bases and J gave up 4 bases; unmatched junction bases: 7. This CDR3 comprises 16 residues. Per the germline V gene, CDR1 is MNHEY and CDR2 is SVGAGI. The chain combines TRBV6-5 with TRBJ2-5, with 8 bases aligning to TRBD2. The TCR comes from a person between 55 and 69 years old with lung adenocarcinoma. Some clones in this sample may be carry-over from other donors' samples. Material: FFPE normal lung tissue adjacent to the tumor. The DNA for the CDR3 is TGTGCCAGCAGTTACTCGGGGCTAGCGGGTAGAGAGACCCAGTACTTC. Translated, it gives CASSYSGLAGRETQYF.